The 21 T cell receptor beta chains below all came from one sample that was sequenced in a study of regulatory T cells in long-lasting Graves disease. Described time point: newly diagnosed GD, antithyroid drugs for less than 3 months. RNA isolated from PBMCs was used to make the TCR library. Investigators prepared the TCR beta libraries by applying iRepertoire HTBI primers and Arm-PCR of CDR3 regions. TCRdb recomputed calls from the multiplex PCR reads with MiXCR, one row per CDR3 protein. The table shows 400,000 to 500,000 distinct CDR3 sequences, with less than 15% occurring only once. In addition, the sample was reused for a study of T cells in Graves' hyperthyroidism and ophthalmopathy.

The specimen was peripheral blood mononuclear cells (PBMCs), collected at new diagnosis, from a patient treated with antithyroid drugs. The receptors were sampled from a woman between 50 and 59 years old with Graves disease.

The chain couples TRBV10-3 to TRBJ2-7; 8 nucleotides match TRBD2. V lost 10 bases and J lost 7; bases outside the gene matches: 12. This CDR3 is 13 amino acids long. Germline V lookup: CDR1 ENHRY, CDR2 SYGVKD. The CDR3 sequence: CASFSGSVGEQYF. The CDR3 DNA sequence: TGTGCCAGCTTCAGCGGGAGTGTGGGAGAGCAGTACTTC.

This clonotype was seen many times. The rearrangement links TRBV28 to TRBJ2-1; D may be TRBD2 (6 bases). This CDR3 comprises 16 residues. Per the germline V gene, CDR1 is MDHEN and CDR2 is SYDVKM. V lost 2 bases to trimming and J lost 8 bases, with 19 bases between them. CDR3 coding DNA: TGTGCCAGCAGTTTACCTTGGAGGAGGGAGCGGGATGAGCAGTTCTTC. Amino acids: CASSLPWRRERDEQFF.

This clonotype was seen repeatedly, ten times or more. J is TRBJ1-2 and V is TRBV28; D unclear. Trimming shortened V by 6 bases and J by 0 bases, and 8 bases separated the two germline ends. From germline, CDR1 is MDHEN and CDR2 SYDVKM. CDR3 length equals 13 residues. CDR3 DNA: TGTGCCAGCAGGGGTGGGGCTAACTATGGCTACACCTTC. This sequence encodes CASRGGANYGYTF.

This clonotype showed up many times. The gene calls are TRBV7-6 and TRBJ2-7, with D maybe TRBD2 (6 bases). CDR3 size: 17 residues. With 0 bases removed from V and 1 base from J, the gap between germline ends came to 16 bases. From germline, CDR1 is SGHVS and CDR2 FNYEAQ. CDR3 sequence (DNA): TGTGCCAGCAGCTTAGCGGGGAACGGGAGTGGGTCCTACGAGCAGTACTTC. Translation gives CASSLAGNGSGSYEQYF.

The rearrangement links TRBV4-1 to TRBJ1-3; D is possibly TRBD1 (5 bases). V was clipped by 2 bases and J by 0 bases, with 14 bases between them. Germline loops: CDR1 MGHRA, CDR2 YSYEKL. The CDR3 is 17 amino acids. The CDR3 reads CASSQPTGDHSGNTIYF. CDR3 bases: TGCGCCAGCAGCCAACCTACGGGGGATCACTCTGGAAACACCATATATTTT.

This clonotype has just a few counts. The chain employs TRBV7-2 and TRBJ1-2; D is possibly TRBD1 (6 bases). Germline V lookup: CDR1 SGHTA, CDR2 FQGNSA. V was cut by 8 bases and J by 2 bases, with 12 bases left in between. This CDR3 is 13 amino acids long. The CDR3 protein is CASGSGQNYGYTF. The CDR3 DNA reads TGTGCCAGCGGGTCCGGACAGAACTATGGCTACACCTTC. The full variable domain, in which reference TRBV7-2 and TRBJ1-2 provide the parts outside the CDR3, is GAGVSQSPSNKVTEKGKDVELRCDPISGHTALYWYRQSLGQGLEFLIYFQGNSAPDKSGLPSDRFSAERTGGSVSTLTIQRTQQEDSAVYLCASGSGQNYGYTFGSGTRLTVV.

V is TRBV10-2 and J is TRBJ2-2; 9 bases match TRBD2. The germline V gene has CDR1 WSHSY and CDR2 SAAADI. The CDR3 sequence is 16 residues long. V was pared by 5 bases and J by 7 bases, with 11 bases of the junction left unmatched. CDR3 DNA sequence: TGCGCCAGCAGTAGGTCGGCGGGAGGGCCGGTCGGGGAGCTGTTTTTT. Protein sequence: CASSRSAGGPVGELFF.

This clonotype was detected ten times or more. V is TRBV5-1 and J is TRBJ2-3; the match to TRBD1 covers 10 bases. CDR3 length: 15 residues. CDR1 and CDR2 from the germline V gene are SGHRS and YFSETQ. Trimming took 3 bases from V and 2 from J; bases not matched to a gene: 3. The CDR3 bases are TGCGCCAGCAGCTCGACAGGGGGCCCCACAGATACGCAGTATTTT. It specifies CASSSTGGPTDTQYF.

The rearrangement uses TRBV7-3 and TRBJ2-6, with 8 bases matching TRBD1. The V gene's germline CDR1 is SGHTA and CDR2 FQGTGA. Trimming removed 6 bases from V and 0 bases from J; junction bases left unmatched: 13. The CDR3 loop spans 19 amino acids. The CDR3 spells CASRRTGLQDSSGANVLTF. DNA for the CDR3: TGTGCCAGCAGAAGGACAGGGCTCCAGGACTCCTCTGGGGCCAACGTCCTGACTTTC.

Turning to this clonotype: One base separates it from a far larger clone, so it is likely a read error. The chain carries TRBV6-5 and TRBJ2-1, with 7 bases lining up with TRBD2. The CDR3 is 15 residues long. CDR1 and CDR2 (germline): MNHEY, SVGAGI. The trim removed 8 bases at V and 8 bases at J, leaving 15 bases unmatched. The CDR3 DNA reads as TGTGCCAGCTCCCATGAGCTAGAGGGAGGGGATGAGCAGTTCTTC. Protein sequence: CASSHELEGGDEQFF.

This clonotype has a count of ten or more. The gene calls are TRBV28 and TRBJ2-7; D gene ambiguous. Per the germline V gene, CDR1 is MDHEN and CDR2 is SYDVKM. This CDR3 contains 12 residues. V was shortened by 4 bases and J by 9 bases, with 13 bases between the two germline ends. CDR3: CASSSHHVGQYF. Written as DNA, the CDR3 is TGTGCCAGCAGTTCACACCACGTGGGGCAGTACTTC.

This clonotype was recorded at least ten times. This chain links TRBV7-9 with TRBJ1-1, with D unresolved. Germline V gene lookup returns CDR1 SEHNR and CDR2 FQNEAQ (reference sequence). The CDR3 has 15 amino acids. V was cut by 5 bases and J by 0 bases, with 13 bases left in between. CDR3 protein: CASSPMDGVNTEAFF. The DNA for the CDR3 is TGTGCCAGCAGCCCCATGGACGGTGTGAACACTGAAGCTTTCTTT.

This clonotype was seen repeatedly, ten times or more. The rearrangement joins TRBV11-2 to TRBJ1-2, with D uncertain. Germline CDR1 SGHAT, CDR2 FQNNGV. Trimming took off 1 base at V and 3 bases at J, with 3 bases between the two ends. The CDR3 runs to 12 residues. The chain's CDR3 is CASSLGHYGYTF. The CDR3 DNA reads TGTGCCAGCAGCTTAGGGCACTATGGCTACACCTTC.

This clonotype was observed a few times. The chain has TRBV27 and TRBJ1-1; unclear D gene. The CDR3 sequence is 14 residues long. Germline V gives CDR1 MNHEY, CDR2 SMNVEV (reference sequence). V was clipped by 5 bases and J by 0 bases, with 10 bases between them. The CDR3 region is CASSPGYMNTEAFF. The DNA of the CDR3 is TGTGCCAGCAGTCCAGGTTATATGAACACTGAAGCTTTCTTT.

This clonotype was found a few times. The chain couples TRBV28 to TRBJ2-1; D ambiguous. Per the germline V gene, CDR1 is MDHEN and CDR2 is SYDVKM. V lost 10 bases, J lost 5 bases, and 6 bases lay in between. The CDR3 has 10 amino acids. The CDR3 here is CATRDNEQFF. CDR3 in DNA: TGTGCCACTCGTGACAATGAGCAGTTCTTC.

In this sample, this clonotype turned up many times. CDR3 loop: CASKWGGNTDTQYF. In nucleotides, the CDR3 is TGTGCCAGCAAGTGGGGCGGGAACACAGATACGCAGTATTTT. The V call is TRBV6-2 or TRBV6-3, the J call TRBJ2-3; tentative D call: TRBD2 (6 bases). Looked up from germline, CDR1 is MNHEY and CDR2 is SVGEGT. This CDR3 has 14 residues. The germline V and J ends were trimmed by 7 bases and 2 bases, with 13 bases remaining between them.

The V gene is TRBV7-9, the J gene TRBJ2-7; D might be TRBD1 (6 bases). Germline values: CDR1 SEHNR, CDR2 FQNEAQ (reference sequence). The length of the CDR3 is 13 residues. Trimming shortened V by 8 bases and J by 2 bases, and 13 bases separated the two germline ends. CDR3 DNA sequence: TGTGCCAGCTACGGAACAGGGACCTACGAGCAGTACTTC. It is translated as CASYGTGTYEQYF.

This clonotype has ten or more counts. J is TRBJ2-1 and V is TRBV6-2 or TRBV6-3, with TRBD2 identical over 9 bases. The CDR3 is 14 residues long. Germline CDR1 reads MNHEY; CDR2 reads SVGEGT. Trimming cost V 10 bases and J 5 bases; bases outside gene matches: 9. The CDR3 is CATLRLAGNNEQFF. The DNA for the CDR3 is TGTGCCACCCTACGGCTAGCGGGAAACAATGAGCAGTTCTTC.

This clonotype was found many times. The CDR3 protein is CASRGLAVEETQYF. The CDR3, as DNA: TGTGCCAGCAGGGGACTAGCTGTGGAAGAGACCCAGTACTTC. The V gene is TRBV6-1, the J gene TRBJ2-5; 9 nucleotides align to TRBD2. V trimming: 6 bases; J trimming: 3 bases; junction bases outside the gene matches: 5. Germline CDR1 and CDR2: MNHNS and SASEGT. CDR3 size: 14 residues.

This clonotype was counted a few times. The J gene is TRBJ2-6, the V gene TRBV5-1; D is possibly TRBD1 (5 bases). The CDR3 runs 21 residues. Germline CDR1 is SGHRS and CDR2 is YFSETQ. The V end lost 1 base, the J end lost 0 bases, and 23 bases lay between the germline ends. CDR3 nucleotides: TGCGCCAGCAGCTTGATGGGGCCGCAAGGAGTACGCGGCTCTGGGGCCAACGTCCTGACTTTC. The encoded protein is CASSLMGPQGVRGSGANVLTF.

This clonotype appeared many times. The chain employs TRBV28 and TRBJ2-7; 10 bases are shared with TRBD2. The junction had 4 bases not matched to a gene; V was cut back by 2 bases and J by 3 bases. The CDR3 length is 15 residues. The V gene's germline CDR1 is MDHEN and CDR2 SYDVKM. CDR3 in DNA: TGTGCCAGCAGTTTAGAGGCTAGCGGGAGCTACGAGCAGTACTTC. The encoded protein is CASSLEASGSYEQYF.